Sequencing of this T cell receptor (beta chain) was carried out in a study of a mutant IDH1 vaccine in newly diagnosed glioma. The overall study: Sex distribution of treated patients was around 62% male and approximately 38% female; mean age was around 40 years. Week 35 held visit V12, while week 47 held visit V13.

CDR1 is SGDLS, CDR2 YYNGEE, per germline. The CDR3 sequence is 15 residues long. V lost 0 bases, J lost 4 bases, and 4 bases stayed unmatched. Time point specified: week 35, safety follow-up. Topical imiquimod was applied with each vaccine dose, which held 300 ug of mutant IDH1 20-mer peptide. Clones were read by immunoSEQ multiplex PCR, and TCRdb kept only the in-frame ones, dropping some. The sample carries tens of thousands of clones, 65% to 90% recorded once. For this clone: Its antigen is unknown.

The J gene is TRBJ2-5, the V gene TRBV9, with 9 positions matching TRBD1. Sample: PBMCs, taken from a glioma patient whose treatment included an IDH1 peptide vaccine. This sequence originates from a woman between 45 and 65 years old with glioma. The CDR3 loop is CASSVGDRDVETQYF. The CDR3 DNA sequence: TGTGCCAGCAGCGTAGGGGACAGGGATGTAGAGACCCAGTACTTC. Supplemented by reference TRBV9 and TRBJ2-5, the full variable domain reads DSGVTQTPKHLITATGQRVTLRCSPRSGDLSVYWYQQSLDQGLQFLIQYYNGEERAKGNILERFSAQQFPDLHSELNLSSLELGDSALYFCASSVGDRDVETQYFGPGTRLLVL.